A single T cell receptor beta chain is shown here with its context. Measured with immunoSEQ multiplex PCR; TCRdb has only the in-frame clones, and not every one. The table records 150,000 or so clones, around 88% of them present only once. The data belong to a study of control samples from healthy donors and cancer patients. There are 15 residues in the CDR3. The trim removed 0 bases at V and 5 bases at J, leaving 6 bases unmatched. Germline V gives CDR1 SGDLS, CDR2 YYNGEE. Input material: blood. V usage is TRBV9 and J usage is TRBJ2-7, with 9 nucleotides matching TRBD2. This clonotype was sampled from a man aged 18-30 years in good health. This chain's CDR3 is CASSVDKRGAHEQYF. The CDR3 nucleotides read TGTGCCAGCAGCGTAGACAAGCGGGGGGCACACGAGCAGTACTTC.